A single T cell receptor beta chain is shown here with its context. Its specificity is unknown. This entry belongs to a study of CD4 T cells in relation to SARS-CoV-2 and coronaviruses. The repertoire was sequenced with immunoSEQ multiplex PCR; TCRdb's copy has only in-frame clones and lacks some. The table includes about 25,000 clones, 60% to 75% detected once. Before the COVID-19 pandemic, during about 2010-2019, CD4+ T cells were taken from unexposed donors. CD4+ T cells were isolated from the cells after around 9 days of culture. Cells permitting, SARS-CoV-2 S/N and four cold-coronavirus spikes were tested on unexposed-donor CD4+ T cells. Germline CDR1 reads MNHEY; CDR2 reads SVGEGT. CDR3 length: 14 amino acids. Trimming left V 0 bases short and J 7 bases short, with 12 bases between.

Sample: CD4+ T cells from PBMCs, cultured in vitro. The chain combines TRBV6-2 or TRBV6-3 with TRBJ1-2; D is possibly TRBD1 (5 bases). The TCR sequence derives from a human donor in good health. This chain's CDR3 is CASSYSTGGGGYTF. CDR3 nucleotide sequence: TGTGCCAGCAGTTACTCGACCGGGGGTGGTGGCTACACCTTC.